The present T cell receptor beta chain was sequenced within a study of blood T cells in healthy people across ages. The study's findings and limits: Relative to aged donors, long-lived donors carried more naive CD4+ cells and displayed higher diversity. As age increased, TCR beta diversity per million T cells fell in a roughly linear fashion.

Samples had at least 6 million PBMCs isolated from them. This clonotype was observed a single time. Its matching antigen is unknown. The CDR3 runs 16 residues. Germline V lookup: CDR1 SGHDN, CDR2 FVKESK. V lost 1 base to trimming and J lost 9 bases, with 19 bases between them. PCR was performed a second time for about 7 to 12 cycles using a sample-barcoded 5' primer and a J-beta primer mix. No fewer than 3 million CDR3-containing paired-end reads came from each sample. TCRdb independently ran MiXCR on the 5' RACE reads; one entry per CDR3 protein. The data contain almost 1 million distinct CDR3 sequences, about 51% of them singletons.

The gene calls are TRBV14 and TRBJ2-1; D assignment may be TRBD1 or TRBD2 (6 bases each). Sequenced sample: blood. The TCR comes from a woman aged 55-70 years in good health. Here the CDR3 reads CASSQAGVLATAEQFF. The CDR3 DNA is TGTGCCAGCAGCCAAGCAGGGGTGCTAGCGACTGCTGAGCAGTTCTTC.